The present T cell receptor (beta chain) was sequenced within a study of molecular identifiers for immune sequencing clone quantification. V was trimmed by 2 bases and J by 2 bases, leaving 21 bases between them. This CDR3 has 18 residues. CDR1 is KGHSH, CDR2 LQKENI, per germline. There are a few counts of this clonotype. Its target is not known. Study-level points and caveats: Sizes of highly expanded clones could be underestimated through identical TCRs sharing a barcode.

Naive CD8 libraries came from about 19,000 to 1,100,000 sorted cells with 10%, 30% or 50% RNA. In TCRdb, the PCR reads were re-called with MiXCR into one record per CDR3 protein. The sample carries about 330,000 distinct CDR3 sequences, roughly a quarter recorded once. Sequenced input: naive CD8+ T cells from blood, with Jurkat cell RNA spiked in. Subset in this sample: FACS-sorted CD8+CD4-CCR7+CD45RA+ naive T cells. The chain links TRBV18 to TRBJ1-1, with D hard to call. The TCR was taken from a human donor in good health. Some libraries in this study had Jurkat cell RNA spiked in. The CDR3 protein is CASSPEIRVRLSNTEAFF. The CDR3 DNA reads as TGTGCCAGCTCACCAGAAATCCGGGTTCGGCTATCCAACACTGAAGCTTTCTTT.